This T cell receptor (beta chain) was obtained from a study of T-cell reconstitution after alpha-beta-depleted transplantation in children. This clonotype was counted between two and nine times. Antigen unknown. Preparation of the TCRbeta library involved a method that used unique molecular identifiers. TCRdb used MiXCR to reprocess the PCR reads, holding one entry per CDR3 protein. Here the sample spans just over 200,000 distinct CDR3 sequences, roughly 9.1% being singletons. CDR3 length equals 14 residues. Germline lookup yields CDR1 SGHVS and CDR2 FQNEAQ. J was trimmed by 3 bases and V by 5 bases; bases with no gene match: 6. General study findings and limits: Reports say that about two months after transplant, the alpha-beta T cells came out of several hundred graft clones that had expanded. Surviving recipient T cells and thymic progenitors accounted for the high day-60 TCRbeta diversity observed in some patients.

The chain employs TRBV7-8 and TRBJ2-7; 8 bases agree with TRBD2. This material consisted of PBMCs, mostly from graft donor cells, taken 360 days after TCRalphabeta/CD19-depleted stem cell transplant. The receptor comes from a male patient aged 2 to 10 who had a stem cell transplant for acute myeloid leukemia, so the T cells may come from the graft donor. CDR3 residues: CASSPISGSYEQYF. The DNA of the CDR3 is TGTGCCAGCAGCCCAATAAGCGGGAGCTACGAGCAGTACTTC.